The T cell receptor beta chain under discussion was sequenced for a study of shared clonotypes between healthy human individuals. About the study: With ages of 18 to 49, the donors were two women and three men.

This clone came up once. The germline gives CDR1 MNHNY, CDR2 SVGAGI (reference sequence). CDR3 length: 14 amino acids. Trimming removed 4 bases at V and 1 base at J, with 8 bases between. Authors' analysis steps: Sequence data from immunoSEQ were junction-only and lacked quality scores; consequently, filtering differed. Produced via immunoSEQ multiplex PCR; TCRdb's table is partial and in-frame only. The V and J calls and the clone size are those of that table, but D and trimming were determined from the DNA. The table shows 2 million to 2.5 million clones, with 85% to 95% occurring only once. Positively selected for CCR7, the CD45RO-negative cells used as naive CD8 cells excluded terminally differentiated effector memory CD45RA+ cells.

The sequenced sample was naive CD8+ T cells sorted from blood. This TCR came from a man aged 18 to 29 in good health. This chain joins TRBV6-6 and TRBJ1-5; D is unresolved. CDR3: CASSSTVSNQPQHF. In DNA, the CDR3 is TGTGCCAGCAGTTCCACAGTAAGCAATCAGCCCCAGCATTTT.